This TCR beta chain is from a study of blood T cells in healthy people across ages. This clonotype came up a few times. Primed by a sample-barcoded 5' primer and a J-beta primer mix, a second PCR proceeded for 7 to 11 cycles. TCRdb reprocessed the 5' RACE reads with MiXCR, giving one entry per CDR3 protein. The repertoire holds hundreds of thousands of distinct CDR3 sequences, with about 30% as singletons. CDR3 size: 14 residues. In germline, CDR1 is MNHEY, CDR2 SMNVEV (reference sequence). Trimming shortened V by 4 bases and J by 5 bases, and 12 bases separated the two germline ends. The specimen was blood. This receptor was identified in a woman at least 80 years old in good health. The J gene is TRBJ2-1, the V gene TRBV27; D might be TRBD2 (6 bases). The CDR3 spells CASSYGGSHNEQFF. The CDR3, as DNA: TGTGCCAGCAGTTATGGGGGGTCCCACAATGAGCAGTTCTTC.